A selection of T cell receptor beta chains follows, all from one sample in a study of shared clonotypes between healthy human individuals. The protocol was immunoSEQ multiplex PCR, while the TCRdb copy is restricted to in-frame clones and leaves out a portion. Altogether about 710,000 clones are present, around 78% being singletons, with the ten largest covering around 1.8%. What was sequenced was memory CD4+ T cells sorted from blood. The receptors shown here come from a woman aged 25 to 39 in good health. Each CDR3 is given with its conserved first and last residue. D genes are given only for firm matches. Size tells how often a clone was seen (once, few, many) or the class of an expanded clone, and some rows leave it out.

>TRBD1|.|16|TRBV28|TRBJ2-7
CASSLLGRGHGHEQYF
TGTGCCAGCAGTTTATTGGGTAGGGGGCATGGACACGAGCAGTACTTC
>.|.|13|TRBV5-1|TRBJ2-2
CASSTRREGELFF
TGCGCCAGCAGCACGCGCCGGGAAGGGGAGCTGTTTTTT
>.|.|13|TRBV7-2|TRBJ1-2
CASSQVGIYGYTF
TGTGCCAGCAGCCAAGTTGGTATATATGGCTACACCTTC
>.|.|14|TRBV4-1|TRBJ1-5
CASSQDMGNQPQHF
TGCGCCAGCAGCCAAGATATGGGGAATCAGCCCCAGCATTTT
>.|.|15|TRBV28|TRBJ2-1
CASRPHGQSYNEQFF
TGTGCCAGCAGGCCACACGGACAGAGTTACAATGAGCAGTTCTTC
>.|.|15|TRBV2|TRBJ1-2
CASTPDGLPNYGYTF
TGTGCCAGCACCCCTGACGGACTGCCTAACTATGGCTACACCTTC
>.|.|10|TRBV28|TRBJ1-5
CASNNQPQHF
TGTGCCAGCAACAATCAGCCCCAGCATTTT
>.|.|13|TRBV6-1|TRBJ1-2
CASSPGTETGYTF
TGTGCCAGCAGTCCCGGGACGGAGACGGGCTACACCTTC
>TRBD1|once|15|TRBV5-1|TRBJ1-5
CASSLTGQGLQPQHF
TGCGCCAGCAGCTTGACCGGACAGGGGTTGCAGCCCCAGCATTTT
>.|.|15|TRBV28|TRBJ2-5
CASSLVELRGETQYF
TGTGCCAGCAGTTTAGTCGAGCTGAGGGGAGAGACCCAGTACTTC
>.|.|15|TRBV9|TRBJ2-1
CASSVQSLMYNEQFF
TGTGCCAGCAGCGTCCAGAGTCTAATGTACAATGAGCAGTTCTTC
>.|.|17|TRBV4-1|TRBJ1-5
CASSPGFFDGGQQPQHF
TGCGCCAGCAGCCCCGGGTTTTTTGACGGGGGGCAACAGCCCCAGCATTTT
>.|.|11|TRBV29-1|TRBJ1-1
CSVRVFGEAFF
TGCAGCGTTCGTGTTTTCGGGGAAGCTTTCTTT
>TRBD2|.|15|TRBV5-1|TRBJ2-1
CASSSSSGSYNEQFF
TGCGCCAGCAGCTCATCTAGCGGATCCTACAATGAGCAGTTCTTC
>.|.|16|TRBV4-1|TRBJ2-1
CASSRPTKTTHNEQFF
TGCGCCAGCAGCCGACCGACGAAAACTACACACAATGAGCAGTTCTTC
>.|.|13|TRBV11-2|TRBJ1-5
CASSHYSNQPQHF
TGTGCCAGCAGTCATTATAGCAATCAGCCCCAGCATTTT
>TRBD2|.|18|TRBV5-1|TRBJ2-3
CASSLLPTGTSGPHTQYF
TGCGCCAGCAGCTTGCTACCTACCGGGACTAGCGGACCTCATACGCAGTATTTT
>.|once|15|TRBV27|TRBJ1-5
CASSTIGAVNQPQHF
TGTGCCAGCAGTACCATCGGGGCAGTCAATCAGCCCCAGCATTTT
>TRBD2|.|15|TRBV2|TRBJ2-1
CASSEVLGEGIEQFF
TGTGCCAGCAGTGAAGTCTTGGGGGAGGGGATTGAGCAGTTCTTC
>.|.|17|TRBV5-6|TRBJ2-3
CASSPRWTITSTDTQYF
TGTGCCAGCAGCCCGCGTTGGACAATCACTAGCACAGATACGCAGTATTTT
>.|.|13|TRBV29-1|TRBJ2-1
CSVPRGGGSEQFF
TGCAGCGTTCCCCGAGGAGGGGGCAGTGAGCAGTTCTTC
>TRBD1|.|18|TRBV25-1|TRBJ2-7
CASSDTGQGAPRTYEQYF
TGTGCCAGCAGTGATACCGGACAGGGGGCCCCACGTACCTACGAGCAGTACTTC
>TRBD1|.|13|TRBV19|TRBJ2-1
CASSNRGYNEQFF
TGTGCCAGTAGCAACAGGGGTTACAATGAGCAGTTCTTC
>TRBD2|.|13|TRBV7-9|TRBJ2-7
CASSPSPSGSLYF
TGTGCCAGCAGCCCATCCCCAAGCGGGAGTCTCTACTTC
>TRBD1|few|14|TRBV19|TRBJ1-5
CAAHDRGFNQPQHF
TGTGCCGCGCACGACAGGGGATTCAATCAGCCCCAGCATTTT
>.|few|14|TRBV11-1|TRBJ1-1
CASRSREEWTEAFF
TGTGCCAGCAGGTCTAGGGAAGAGTGGACTGAAGCTTTCTTT
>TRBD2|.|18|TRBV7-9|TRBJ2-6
CASSLLAGGSSGANVLTF
TGTGCCAGCAGCCTTCTAGCGGGAGGGAGCTCTGGGGCCAACGTCCTGACTTTC
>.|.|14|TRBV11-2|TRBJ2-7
CASSSVIPTAEQYF
TGTGCCAGCAGCTCCGTGATACCTACGGCCGAGCAGTACTTC
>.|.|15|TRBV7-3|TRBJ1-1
CASSQAGGDGTEAFF
TGTGCCAGCAGCCAAGCGGGGGGCGATGGGACTGAAGCTTTCTTT
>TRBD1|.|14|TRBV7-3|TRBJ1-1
CASSPTTGGTEAFF
TGTGCCAGCAGCCCAACTACAGGGGGCACTGAAGCTTTCTTT
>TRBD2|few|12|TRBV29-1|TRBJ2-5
CSAESGGETQYF
TGCAGCGCCGAGTCGGGAGGGGAGACCCAGTACTTC
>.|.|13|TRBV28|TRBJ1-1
CASSFPENTEAFF
TGTGCCAGCAGTTTCCCAGAGAACACTGAAGCTTTCTTT
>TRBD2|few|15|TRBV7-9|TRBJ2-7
CASSPGGLAGGEQYF
TGTGCCAGCAGCCCCGGGGGACTAGCGGGAGGCGAGCAGTACTTC
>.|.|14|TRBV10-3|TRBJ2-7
CAISERGLNYEQYF
TGTGCCATCAGTGAGCGGGGCCTTAACTACGAGCAGTACTTC
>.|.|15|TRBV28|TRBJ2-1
CASSPLAAAYNEQFF
TGTGCCAGCAGCCCTCTAGCCGCGGCCTACAATGAGCAGTTCTTC
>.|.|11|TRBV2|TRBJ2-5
CASSKGETQYF
TGTGCCAGCTCTAAGGGAGAGACCCAGTACTTC
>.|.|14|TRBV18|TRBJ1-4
CASSPTRDGEKLFF
TGTGCCAGCTCACCTACGAGGGATGGTGAAAAACTGTTTTTT
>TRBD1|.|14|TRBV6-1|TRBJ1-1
CASSSQGEDTEAFF
TGTGCCAGCAGTTCACAGGGGGAGGACACTGAAGCTTTCTTT
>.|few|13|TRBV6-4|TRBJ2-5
CASSSGETETQYF
TGTGCCAGCTCGTCAGGGGAAACAGAGACCCAGTACTTC
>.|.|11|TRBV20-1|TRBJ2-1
CSAMGRNEQFF
TGCAGTGCTATGGGGCGCAATGAGCAGTTCTTC
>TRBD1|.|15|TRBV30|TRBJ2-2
CAWRPPGQGARELFF
TGTGCCTGGAGACCCCCGGGACAGGGTGCCCGGGAGCTGTTTTTT
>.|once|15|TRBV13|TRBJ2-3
CASSSLGEARDTQYF
TGTGCCAGCAGCTCATTGGGAGAAGCTAGAGATACGCAGTATTTT
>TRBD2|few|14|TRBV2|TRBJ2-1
CASNRLAGYNEQFF
TGTGCCAGCAATAGACTAGCGGGGTACAATGAGCAGTTCTTC
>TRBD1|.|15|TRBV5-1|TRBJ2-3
CASSSTGDSTDTQYF
TGCGCCAGCAGCTCAACAGGGGACAGCACAGATACGCAGTATTTT
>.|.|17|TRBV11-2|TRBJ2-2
CASSFNVGLVFAGELFF
TGTGCCAGCAGCTTCAATGTAGGGTTAGTCTTCGCCGGGGAGCTGTTTTTT
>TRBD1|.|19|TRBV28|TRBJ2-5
CASSPRDRGGVPGGETQYF
TGTGCCAGCAGTCCGCGGGACAGGGGAGGGGTTCCAGGCGGAGAGACCCAGTACTTC
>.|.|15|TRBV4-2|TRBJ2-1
CASSQEGSSYNEQFF
TGTGCCAGCAGCCAAGAAGGGAGCTCCTACAATGAGCAGTTCTTC
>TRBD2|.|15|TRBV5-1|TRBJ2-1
CASSLVAGAYNEQFF
TGCGCCAGCAGCTTGGTAGCGGGTGCATACAATGAGCAGTTCTTC
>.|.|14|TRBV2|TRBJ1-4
CASSVQGKIEKLFF
TGTGCCAGCAGTGTCCAAGGGAAGATTGAAAAACTGTTTTTT
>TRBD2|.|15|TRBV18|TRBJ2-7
CASSPGGGFSYEQYF
TGTGCCAGCTCACCAGGGGGAGGGTTCAGCTACGAGCAGTACTTC
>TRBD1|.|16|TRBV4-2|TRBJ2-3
CASSQHGTGSTDTQYF
TGTGCCAGCAGCCAACACGGGACAGGGTCCACAGATACGCAGTATTTT
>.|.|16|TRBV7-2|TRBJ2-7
CASSLGGAVSSYEQYF
TGTGCCAGCAGCTTAGGAGGTGCAGTGAGCTCCTACGAGCAGTACTTC
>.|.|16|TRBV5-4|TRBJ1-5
CASSLGGSVGNQPQHF
TGTGCCAGCAGCTTGGGGGGGTCGGTCGGCAATCAGCCCCAGCATTTT